This is a list of T cell receptor beta chains from one sample in a study of beta chain features in type 1 diabetes. Assay: immunoSEQ multiplex PCR; the TCRdb copy retains only in-frame clones and omits some. This sample has approximately 470,000 clones, with about 30% found just once. Sequencing used naive CD4+ T cells from blood. These receptors were obtained from a man between 18 and 29 years old in good health. The CDR3 runs from the conserved cysteine through the conserved F or W. A D gene is named only where the DNA matches it firmly. A clone size is listed for some rows: how often the clone was seen (once, few, many), or a class if it is expanded.

size	D	V	J	CDR3	DNA
.	.	TRBV10-3	TRBJ1-2	CAISAEEDGYTF	TGTGCCATCAGTGCCGAGGAGGATGGCTACACCTTC
few	.	TRBV15	TRBJ1-2	CATSRDYTGRMFGYTF	TGTGCCACCAGCAGAGATTATACAGGGAGGATGTTTGGCTACACCTTC
few	.	TRBV7-2	TRBJ2-4	CASSLDGTTQYF	TGTGCCAGCAGCTTAGATGGGACAACTCAGTACTTC
.	.	TRBV29-1	TRBJ2-7	CSVVGTYEQYF	TGCAGCGTGGTCGGGACGTACGAGCAGTACTTC
.	TRBD1	TRBV14	TRBJ1-3	CASSQGGTGKNNTIYF	TGTGCCAGCAGCCAAGGAGGGACAGGGAAAAATAACACCATATATTTT
.	.	TRBV2	TRBJ2-7	CASSEYEQYF	TGTGCCAGCAGTGAATACGAGCAGTACTTC
.	.	TRBV23-1	TRBJ2-7	CASRQRQAGTSYEQYF	TGCGCCAGCAGACAGAGACAGGCGGGGACATCCTACGAGCAGTACTTC
few	.	TRBV6-5	TRBJ2-1	CASRTTGSYNEQFF	TGTGCCAGCAGAACTACAGGCTCCTACAATGAGCAGTTCTTC
.	.	TRBV10-3	TRBJ2-3	CAIGSDRSTDTQYF	TGTGCCATCGGAAGTGACCGTAGCACAGATACGCAGTATTTT
few	.	TRBV5-1	TRBJ2-1	CASSPPSQRNEQFF	TGCGCCAGCAGCCCTCCTTCTCAAAGGAATGAGCAGTTCTTC
.	TRBD1	TRBV29-1	TRBJ1-3	CSAQERGPSGNTIYF	TGCAGCGCTCAGGAAAGGGGGCCCTCTGGAAACACCATATATTTT
.	.	TRBV7-2	TRBJ2-7	CASSTQGLDYEQYF	TGTGCCAGCAGCACCCAGGGACTTGACTACGAGCAGTACTTC
.	TRBD2	TRBV14	TRBJ2-1	CASRRTSSYNEQFF	TGTGCCAGCAGGCGGACTAGCTCCTACAATGAGCAGTTCTTC
.	.	TRBV14	TRBJ1-2	CASSKAGYGYTF	TGTGCCAGCAGTAAGGCCGGCTATGGCTACACCTTC
.	TRBD2	TRBV19	TRBJ2-1	CASSTSGVSYNEQFF	TGTGCCAGTAGTACTAGCGGAGTATCCTACAATGAGCAGTTCTTC
.	.	TRBV11-2	TRBJ2-5	CASSFQVAKETQYF	TGTGCCAGCAGCTTTCAGGTAGCAAAGGAGACCCAGTACTTC
.	.	TRBV7-3	TRBJ2-3	CASGYSTDTQYF	TGTGCCAGCGGGTATAGCACAGATACGCAGTATTTT
few	.	TRBV4-3	TRBJ2-4	CASSHRDIQYF	TGCGCCAGCAGCCATCGTGACATTCAGTACTTC
few	TRBD1	TRBV29-1	TRBJ2-4	CSVGRDRGDIQYF	TGCAGCGTTGGTCGGGACAGGGGTGACATTCAGTACTTC
.	TRBD1	TRBV11-1	TRBJ2-7	CASSRDRGQEQYF	TGTGCCAGCAGCCGGGACAGGGGGCAGGAGCAGTACTTC
few	TRBD2	TRBV7-9	TRBJ2-1	CASMVSGSEQFF	TGTGCCAGCATGGTTAGCGGGAGCGAGCAGTTCTTC
few	.	TRBV30	TRBJ1-2	CAWSPGYGYTF	TGTGCCTGGAGCCCTGGGTATGGCTACACCTTC
few	.	TRBV2	TRBJ1-1	CASRASRNTEAFF	TGTGCCAGCAGGGCCTCCCGCAACACTGAAGCTTTCTTT
.	TRBD1	TRBV18	TRBJ2-1	CASSPGDRGTYNEQFF	TGTGCCAGCTCACCGGGGGACAGGGGTACCTACAATGAGCAGTTCTTC
few	TRBD2	TRBV29-1	TRBJ2-1	CSVGGGSSYNEQFF	TGCAGCGTGGGCGGGGGAAGCTCCTACAATGAGCAGTTCTTC
.	.	TRBV6-5	TRBJ2-5	CASSYSLAEVETQYF	TGTGCCAGCAGTTACTCCTTGGCGGAGGTGGAGACCCAGTACTTC
.	.	TRBV28	TRBJ1-1	CASSLLAGTPAAFF	TGTGCCAGCAGTTTACTAGCTGGGACACCGGCTGCTTTCTTT
.	.	TRBV9	TRBJ2-1	CASSVVGRGQYNEQFF	TGTGCCAGCAGCGTAGTTGGGAGGGGGCAATACAATGAGCAGTTCTTC
.	.	TRBV6-5	TRBJ1-3	CASPVSPKNTIYF	TGTGCCAGCCCCGTTTCTCCCAAGAACACCATATATTTT
few	.	TRBV10-3	TRBJ2-7	CAISKQGYEQYF	TGTGCCATCAGTAAACAAGGCTACGAGCAGTACTTC
.	.	TRBV7-2	TRBJ2-7	CASRERASGGSYEQYF	TGTGCCAGCAGGGAGAGGGCGTCAGGGGGGTCCTACGAGCAGTACTTC
.	TRBD2	TRBV4-1	TRBJ2-5	CASSQGRVAGDVETQYF	TGCGCCAGCAGCCAAGGTAGAGTAGCGGGAGATGTGGAGACCCAGTACTTC
few	.	TRBV30	TRBJ2-5	CAWTRAETQYF	TGTGCCTGGACACGAGCGGAGACCCAGTACTTC
.	.	TRBV4-1	TRBJ2-2	CASSRMEGTTTGELFF	TGCGCCAGCAGCCGTATGGAGGGAACGACCACCGGGGAGCTGTTTTTT
.	.	TRBV2	TRBJ2-3	CASSLADTQYF	TGTGCCAGCAGCCTGGCAGATACGCAGTATTTT
few	.	TRBV7-9	TRBJ2-2	CASSYRVNTGELFF	TGTGCCAGCAGCTACCGTGTTAACACCGGGGAGCTGTTTTTT
.	.	TRBV7-6	TRBJ2-5	CASSHRGREETQYF	TGTGCCAGCAGCCATCGGGGACGGGAAGAGACCCAGTACTTC
.	.	TRBV7-9	TRBJ2-1	CASSFIPAAGRPNEQFF	TGTGCCAGCAGTTTTATCCCCGCGGCGGGCCGCCCCAATGAGCAGTTCTTC
.	TRBD1	TRBV18	TRBJ1-4	CASSPQRTGYEKLFF	TGTGCCAGCTCACCACAGAGGACAGGGTATGAAAAACTGTTTTTT
once	TRBD2	TRBV30	TRBJ2-2	CAGLAGGSNTGELFF	TGTGCCGGGCTAGCGGGAGGTTCGAACACCGGGGAGCTGTTTTTT
.	.	TRBV4-2	TRBJ1-1	CASSQALNVPFRDGTEAFF	TGTGCCAGCAGCCAAGCGCTGAACGTCCCATTCAGGGACGGCACTGAAGCTTTCTTT
few	TRBD2	TRBV7-7	TRBJ2-5	CASSFLAGQETQYF	TGTGCTAGCAGCTTCTTAGCGGGGCAAGAGACCCAGTACTTC
.	TRBD2	TRBV4-3	TRBJ2-3	CASSQDLGRADTQYF	TGCGCCAGCAGCCAAGATCTAGGGAGGGCAGATACGCAGTATTTT
.	TRBD2	TRBV10-3	TRBJ2-5	CAVAQLAGGPETQYF	TGTGCCGTGGCCCAACTAGCGGGAGGACCAGAGACCCAGTACTTC
few	.	TRBV9	TRBJ2-7	CASSVGLGDEQYF	TGTGCCAGCAGCGTAGGTTTAGGGGACGAGCAGTACTTC
.	.	TRBV30	TRBJ2-2	CAGKGTDTGELFF	TGTGCTGGCAAGGGTACCGACACCGGGGAGCTGTTTTTT
few	.	TRBV30	TRBJ2-1	CAWSVGVREYNEQFF	TGTGCCTGGAGTGTAGGGGTGCGAGAATACAATGAGCAGTTCTTC
few	TRBD2	TRBV5-6	TRBJ2-7	CASSWGSSGRSYEQYF	TGTGCCAGCAGCTGGGGATCTAGCGGGAGGTCCTACGAGCAGTACTTC
once	.	TRBV9	TRBJ1-1	CASSGIGGNTEAFF	TGTGCCAGCAGCGGAATCGGGGGGAACACTGAAGCTTTCTTT
few	TRBD1	TRBV25-1	TRBJ2-1	CASSEFGRGNEQFF	TGTGCCAGCAGTGAATTTGGCAGGGGGAATGAGCAGTTCTTC
few	TRBD1	TRBV10-3	TRBJ1-4	CAISGGQGQTNEKLFF	TGTGCCATCAGCGGCGGACAGGGCCAAACTAATGAAAAACTGTTTTTT
few	.	TRBV29-1	TRBJ1-2	CSVGTETIYGYTF	TGCAGCGTTGGGACAGAGACCATCTATGGCTACACCTTC
few	TRBD1	TRBV4-1	TRBJ1-4	CASSRQGLREKLFF	TGCGCCAGCAGCCGACAGGGGCTGCGTGAAAAACTGTTTTTT
.	.	TRBV7-9	TRBJ2-1	CASIPLDGSDEQFF	TGTGCCAGCATACCCCTAGACGGGAGCGATGAGCAGTTCTTC